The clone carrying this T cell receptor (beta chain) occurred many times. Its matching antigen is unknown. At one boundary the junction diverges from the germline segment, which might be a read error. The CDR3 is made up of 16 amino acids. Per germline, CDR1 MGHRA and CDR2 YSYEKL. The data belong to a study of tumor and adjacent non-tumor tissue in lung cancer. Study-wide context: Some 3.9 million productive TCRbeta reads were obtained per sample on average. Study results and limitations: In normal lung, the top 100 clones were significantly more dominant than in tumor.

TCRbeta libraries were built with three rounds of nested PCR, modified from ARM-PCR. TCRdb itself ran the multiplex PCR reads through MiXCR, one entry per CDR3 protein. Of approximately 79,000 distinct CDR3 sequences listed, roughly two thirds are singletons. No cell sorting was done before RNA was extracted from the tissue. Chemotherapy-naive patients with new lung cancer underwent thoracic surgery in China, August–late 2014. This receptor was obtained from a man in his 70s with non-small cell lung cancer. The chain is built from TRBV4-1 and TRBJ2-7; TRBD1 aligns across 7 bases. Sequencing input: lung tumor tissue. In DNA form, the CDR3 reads TGCGCCAGCAGCCAAGGACAGGGCGCACGTACTGGCGAGCGGTACTTC. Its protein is CASSQGQGARTGERYF.